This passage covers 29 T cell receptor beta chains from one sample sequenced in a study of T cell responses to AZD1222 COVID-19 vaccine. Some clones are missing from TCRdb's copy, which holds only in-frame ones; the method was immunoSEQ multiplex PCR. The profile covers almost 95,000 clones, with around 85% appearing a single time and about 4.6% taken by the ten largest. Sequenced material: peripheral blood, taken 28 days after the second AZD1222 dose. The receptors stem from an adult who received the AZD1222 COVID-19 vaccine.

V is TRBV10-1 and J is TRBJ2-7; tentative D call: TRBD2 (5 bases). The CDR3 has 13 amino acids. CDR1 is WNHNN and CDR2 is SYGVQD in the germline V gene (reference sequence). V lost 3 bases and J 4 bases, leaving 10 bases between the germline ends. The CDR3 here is CASSDGLSYEQYF. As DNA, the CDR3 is TGCGCCAGCAGTGATGGACTGAGTTACGAGCAGTACTTC.

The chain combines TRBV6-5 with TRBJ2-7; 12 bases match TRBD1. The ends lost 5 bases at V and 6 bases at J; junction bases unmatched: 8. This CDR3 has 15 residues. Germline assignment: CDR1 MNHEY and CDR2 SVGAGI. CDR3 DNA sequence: TGTGCCAGCAGTAAAACCGGGACAGGGGGCGGCGAGCAGTACTTC. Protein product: CASSKTGTGGGEQYF.

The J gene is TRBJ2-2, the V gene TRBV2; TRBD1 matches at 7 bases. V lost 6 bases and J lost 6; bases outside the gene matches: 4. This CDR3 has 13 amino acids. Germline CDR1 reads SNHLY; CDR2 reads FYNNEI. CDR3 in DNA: TGTGCCAGCAGGGAACAGGGGTCCGGGGAGCTGTTTTTT. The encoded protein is CASREQGSGELFF.

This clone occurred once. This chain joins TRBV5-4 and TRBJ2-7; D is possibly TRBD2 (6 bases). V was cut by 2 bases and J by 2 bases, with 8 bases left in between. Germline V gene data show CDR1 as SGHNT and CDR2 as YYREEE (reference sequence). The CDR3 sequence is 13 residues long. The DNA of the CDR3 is TGTGCCAGCAGCTTCGGGGGAACCTACGAGCAGTACTTC. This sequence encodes CASSFGGTYEQYF.

The DNA for the CDR3 is TGTGCCAGCAGTTACAGTCAGGGACCCTACGAGCAGTACTTC. Translating it yields CASSYSQGPYEQYF. The chain is built from TRBV6-6 and TRBJ2-7; D is tentatively TRBD1 or TRBD2 (5 bases each). Trimming left V 2 bases short and J 2 bases short, with 10 bases between. Germline V CDR1 and CDR2: MNHNY, SVGAGI (reference sequence). The CDR3 is 14 amino acids.

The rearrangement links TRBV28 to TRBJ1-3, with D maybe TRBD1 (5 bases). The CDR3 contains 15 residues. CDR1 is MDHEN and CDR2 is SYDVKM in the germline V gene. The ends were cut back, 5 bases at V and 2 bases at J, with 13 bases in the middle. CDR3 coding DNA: TGTGCCAGCAGTCCCCGGGGGAGGGCTGGAAACACCATATATTTT. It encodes CASSPRGRAGNTIYF.

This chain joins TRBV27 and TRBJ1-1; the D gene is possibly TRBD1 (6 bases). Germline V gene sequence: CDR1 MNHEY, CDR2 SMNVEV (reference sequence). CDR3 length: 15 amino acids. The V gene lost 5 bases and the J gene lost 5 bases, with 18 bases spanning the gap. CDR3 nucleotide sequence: TGTGCCAGCAGTCCACGGGACAATCTGGGTACTGAAGCTTTCTTT. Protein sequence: CASSPRDNLGTEAFF.

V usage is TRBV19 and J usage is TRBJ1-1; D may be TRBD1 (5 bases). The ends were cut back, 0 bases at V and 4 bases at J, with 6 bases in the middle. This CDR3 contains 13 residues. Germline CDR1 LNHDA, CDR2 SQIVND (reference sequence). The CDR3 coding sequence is TGTGCCAGTAGTATAGAGAGGGGCACTGAAGCTTTCTTT. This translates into CASSIERGTEAFF.

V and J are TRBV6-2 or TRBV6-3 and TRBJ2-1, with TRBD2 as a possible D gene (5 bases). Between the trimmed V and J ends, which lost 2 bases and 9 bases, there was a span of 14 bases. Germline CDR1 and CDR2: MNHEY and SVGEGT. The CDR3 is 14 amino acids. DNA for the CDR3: TGTGCCAGCAGTTACGCAGGACTCGCCTCTGAGCAGTTCTTC. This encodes CASSYAGLASEQFF.

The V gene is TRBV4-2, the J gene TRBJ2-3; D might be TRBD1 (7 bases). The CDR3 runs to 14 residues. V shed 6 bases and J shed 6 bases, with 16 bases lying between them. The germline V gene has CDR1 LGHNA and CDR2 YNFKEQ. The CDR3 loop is CASSPEGASDTQYF. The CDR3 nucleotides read TGTGCCAGCAGTCCGGAGGGGGCATCGGATACGCAGTATTTT.

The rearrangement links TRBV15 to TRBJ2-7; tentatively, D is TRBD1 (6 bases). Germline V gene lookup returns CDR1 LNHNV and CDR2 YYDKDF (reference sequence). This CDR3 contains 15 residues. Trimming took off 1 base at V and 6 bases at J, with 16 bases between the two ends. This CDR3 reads CATSRADRSTGEQYF. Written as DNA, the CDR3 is TGTGCCACCAGCAGAGCCGACAGGTCGACCGGCGAGCAGTACTTC.

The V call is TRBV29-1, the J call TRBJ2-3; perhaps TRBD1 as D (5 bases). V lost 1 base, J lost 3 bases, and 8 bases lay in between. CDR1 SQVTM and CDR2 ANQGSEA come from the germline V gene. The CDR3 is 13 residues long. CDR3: CSVEVQGTDTQYF. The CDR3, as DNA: TGCAGCGTTGAAGTCCAGGGAACAGATACGCAGTATTTT.

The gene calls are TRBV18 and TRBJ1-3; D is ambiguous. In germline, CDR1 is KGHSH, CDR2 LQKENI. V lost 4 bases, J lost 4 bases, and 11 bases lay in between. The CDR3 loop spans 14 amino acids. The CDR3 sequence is CASSQSREGNTIYF. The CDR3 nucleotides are TGTGCCAGCTCACAGAGTCGTGAAGGAAACACCATATATTTT. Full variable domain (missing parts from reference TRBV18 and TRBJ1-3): NAGVMQNPRHLVRRRGQEARLRCSPMKGHSHVYWYRQLPEEGLKFMVYLQKENIIDESGMPKERFSAEFPKEGPSILRIQQVVRGDSAAYFCASSQSREGNTIYFGEGSWLTVV.

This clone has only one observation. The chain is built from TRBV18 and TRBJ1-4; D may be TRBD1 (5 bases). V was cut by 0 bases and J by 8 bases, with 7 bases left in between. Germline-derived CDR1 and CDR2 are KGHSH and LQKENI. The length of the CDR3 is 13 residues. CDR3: CASSPPPGEKLFF. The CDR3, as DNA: TGTGCCAGCTCACCACCTCCAGGGGAAAAACTGTTTTTT.

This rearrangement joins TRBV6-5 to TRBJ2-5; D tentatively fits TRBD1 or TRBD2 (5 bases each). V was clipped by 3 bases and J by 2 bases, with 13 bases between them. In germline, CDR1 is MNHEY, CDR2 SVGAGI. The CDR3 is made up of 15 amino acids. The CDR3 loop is CASSYSGRTQETQYF. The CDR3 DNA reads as TGTGCCAGCAGTTATTCAGGGCGGACTCAAGAGACCCAGTACTTC.

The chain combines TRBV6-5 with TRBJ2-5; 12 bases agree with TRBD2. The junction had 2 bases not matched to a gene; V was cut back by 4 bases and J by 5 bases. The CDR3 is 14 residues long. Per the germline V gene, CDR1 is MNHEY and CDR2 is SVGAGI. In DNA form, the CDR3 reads TGTGCCAGCAGTTTTGGGACTAGCGGGGAGACCCAGTACTTC. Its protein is CASSFGTSGETQYF.

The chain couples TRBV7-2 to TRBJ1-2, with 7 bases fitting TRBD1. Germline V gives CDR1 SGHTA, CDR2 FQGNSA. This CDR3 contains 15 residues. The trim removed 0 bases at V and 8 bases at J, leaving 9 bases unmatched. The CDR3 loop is CASSLAIGGGGGYTF. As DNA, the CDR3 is TGTGCCAGCAGCTTAGCGATAGGGGGCGGCGGAGGCTACACCTTC. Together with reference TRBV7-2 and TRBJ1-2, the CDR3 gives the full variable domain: GAGVSQSPSNKVTEKGKDVELRCDPISGHTALYWYRQSLGQGLEFLIYFQGNSAPDKSGLPSDRFSAERTGGSVSTLTIQRTQQEDSAVYLCASSLAIGGGGGYTFGSGTRLTVV.

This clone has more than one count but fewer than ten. CDR3 sequence reads: CASSETPLAGYGYTF. The CDR3 nucleotides are TGTGCCAGCAGCGAAACCCCTTTGGCGGGGTATGGCTACACCTTC. The chain employs TRBV2 and TRBJ1-2; D is unresolved. CDR1 is SNHLY, CDR2 FYNNEI, per germline. Trimming removed 6 bases from V and 5 bases from J, with 19 bases in between. This CDR3 has 15 amino acids.

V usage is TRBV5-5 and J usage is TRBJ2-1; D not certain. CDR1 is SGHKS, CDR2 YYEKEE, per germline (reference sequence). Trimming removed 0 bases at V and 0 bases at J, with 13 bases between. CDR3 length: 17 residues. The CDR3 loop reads CASSLVIDTSSYNEQFF. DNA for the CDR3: TGTGCCAGCAGCTTGGTAATTGACACCAGCTCCTACAATGAGCAGTTCTTC.

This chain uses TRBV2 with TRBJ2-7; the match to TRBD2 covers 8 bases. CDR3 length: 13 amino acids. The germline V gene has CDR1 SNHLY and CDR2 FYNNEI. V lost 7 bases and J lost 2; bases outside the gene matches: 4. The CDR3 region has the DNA TGTGCCAGCAATAGCGGGAATACCTACGAGCAGTACTTC. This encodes CASNSGNTYEQYF.

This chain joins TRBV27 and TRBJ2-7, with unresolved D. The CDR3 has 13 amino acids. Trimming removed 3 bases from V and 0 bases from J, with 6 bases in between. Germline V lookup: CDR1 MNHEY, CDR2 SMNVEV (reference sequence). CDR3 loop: CASSFINSYEQYF. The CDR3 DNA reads TGTGCCAGCAGTTTTATCAACTCCTACGAGCAGTACTTC.

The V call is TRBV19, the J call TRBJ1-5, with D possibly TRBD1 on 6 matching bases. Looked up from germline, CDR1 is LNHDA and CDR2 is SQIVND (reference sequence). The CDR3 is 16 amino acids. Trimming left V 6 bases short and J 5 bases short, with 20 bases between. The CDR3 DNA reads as TGTGCCAGTAGACCCTCGCCGAGCCCAGGGGATCAGCCCCAGCATTTT. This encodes CASRPSPSPGDQPQHF.

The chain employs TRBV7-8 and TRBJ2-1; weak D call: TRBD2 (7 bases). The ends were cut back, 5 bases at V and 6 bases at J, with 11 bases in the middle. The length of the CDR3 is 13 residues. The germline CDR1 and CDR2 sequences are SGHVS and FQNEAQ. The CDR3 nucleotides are TGTGCCAGCAGCCCCGGGGGGCCCAATGAGCAGTTCTTC. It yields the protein CASSPGGPNEQFF. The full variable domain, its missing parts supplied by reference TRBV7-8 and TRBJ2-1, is GAGVSQSPRYKVAKRGQDVALRCDPISGHVSLFWYQQALGQGPEFLTYFQNEAQLDKSGLPSDRFFAERPEGSVSTLKIQRTQQEDSAVYLCASSPGGPNEQFFGPGTRLTVL.

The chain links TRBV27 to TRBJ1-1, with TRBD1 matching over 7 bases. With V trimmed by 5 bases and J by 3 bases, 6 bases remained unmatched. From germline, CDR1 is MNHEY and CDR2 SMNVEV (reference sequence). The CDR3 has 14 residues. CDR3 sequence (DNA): TGTGCCAGCAGTCCCCGGACAGGCTACACTGAAGCTTTCTTT. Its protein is CASSPRTGYTEAFF.

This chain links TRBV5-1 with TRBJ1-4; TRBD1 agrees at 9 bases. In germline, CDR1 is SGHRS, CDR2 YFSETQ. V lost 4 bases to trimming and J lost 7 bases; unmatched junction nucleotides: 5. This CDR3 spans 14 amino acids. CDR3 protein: CASSTDRGREKLFF. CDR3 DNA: TGCGCCAGCAGCACGGACAGGGGCCGTGAAAAACTGTTTTTT.

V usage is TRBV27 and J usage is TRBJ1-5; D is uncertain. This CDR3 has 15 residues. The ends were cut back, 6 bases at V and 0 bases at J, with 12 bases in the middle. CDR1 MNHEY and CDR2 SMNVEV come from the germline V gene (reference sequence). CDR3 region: CASRKGIISNQPQHF. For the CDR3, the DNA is TGTGCCAGCAGGAAAGGGATTATTAGCAATCAGCCCCAGCATTTT.

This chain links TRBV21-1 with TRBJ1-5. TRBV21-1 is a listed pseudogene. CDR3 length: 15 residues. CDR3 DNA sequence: TGTGCCAGCAGCAAATGGGAGGGGGGGGATCAGCCCCAGCATTTT. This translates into CASSKWEGGDQPQHF.

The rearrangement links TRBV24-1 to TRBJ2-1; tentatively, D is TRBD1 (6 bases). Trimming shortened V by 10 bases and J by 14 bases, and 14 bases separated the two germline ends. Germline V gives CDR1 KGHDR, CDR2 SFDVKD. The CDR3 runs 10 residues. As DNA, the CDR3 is TGTGCCACAGGACGGGACAAGAAGTTCTTC. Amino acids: CATGRDKKFF.

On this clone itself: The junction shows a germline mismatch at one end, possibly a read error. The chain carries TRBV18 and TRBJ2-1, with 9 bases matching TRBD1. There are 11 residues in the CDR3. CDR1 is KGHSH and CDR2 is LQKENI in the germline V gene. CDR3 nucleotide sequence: TGTGCCAGCTCACCGGGACAGGGTTTGGTCTTC. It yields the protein CASSPGQGLVF. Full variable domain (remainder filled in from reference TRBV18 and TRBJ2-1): NAGVMQNPRHLVRRRGQEARLRCSPMKGHSHVYWYRQLPEEGLKFMVYLQKENIIDESGMPKERFSAEFPKEGPSILRIQQVVRGDSAAYFCASSPGQGLVFGPGTRLTVL.